The 16 T cell receptor beta chains below all came from one sample that was sequenced in a study of blood T cell repertoires in COVID-19. Clones were sequenced by immunoSEQ multiplex PCR, and TCRdb holds only the in-frame ones, with some missing. The sample has about 180,000 clones, approximately 80% seen once. Sequencing input: PBMCs or T cells enriched from blood (not recorded which). The receptors stem from a man aged 55 to 69 who had been exposed to COVID-19.

This chain's CDR3 is CATTDQGNSDEKLFF. CDR3 coding DNA: TGTGCCACGACAGACCAGGGAAACTCCGATGAAAAACTGTTTTTT. The gene calls are TRBV6-5 and TRBJ1-4; D might be TRBD1 (5 bases). Trimming removed 10 bases from V and 6 bases from J, with 21 bases in between. CDR1 and CDR2 (germline): MNHEY, SVGAGI. This CDR3 spans 15 amino acids.

This CDR3 reads CASSSFMGAEQYF. DNA of the CDR3: TGTGCCAGCAGTTCCTTTATGGGGGCTGAGCAGTACTTC. J is TRBJ2-7 and V is TRBV6-6, with D possibly being TRBD1 (6 bases). This CDR3 has 13 residues. The germline V gene has CDR1 MNHNY and CDR2 SVGAGI (reference sequence). V shed 4 bases and J shed 7 bases, with 14 bases lying between them.

This clone was recorded once. The CDR3 sequence is CASSVDYRLNNEQFF. In nucleotides, the CDR3 is TGTGCCAGCAGCGTTGACTACCGCCTGAACAATGAGCAGTTCTTC. The genes are TRBV9 and TRBJ2-1, with a weak D call TRBD2 (5 bases). V lost 2 bases to trimming and J lost 5 bases, with 14 bases between them. The CDR3 consists of 15 residues. CDR1 and CDR2 (germline): SGDLS, YYNGEE.

The V call is TRBV28, the J call TRBJ1-2; D remains ambiguous. Per germline, CDR1 MDHEN and CDR2 SYDVKM. This CDR3 spans 10 amino acids. The ends were cut back, 10 bases at V and 8 bases at J, with 11 bases in the middle. Here the CDR3 reads CATHARGYTF. CDR3 nucleotides: TGTGCCACCCACGCCCGGGGCTACACCTTC.

This clone was recorded once. The chain has TRBV30 and TRBJ2-5; D is possibly TRBD2 (5 bases). The CDR3 contains 12 residues. V lost 4 bases, J lost 7 bases, and 13 bases lay in between. Germline assignment: CDR1 GTSNPN and CDR2 SVGIG (reference sequence). CDR3 nucleotides: TGTGCCTGGACGGGATATACGGGGACCCAGTACTTC. Protein: CAWTGYTGTQYF. The full variable domain, with the rest looked up from reference TRBV30 and TRBJ2-5, is SQTIHQWPATLVQPVGSPLSLECTVEGTSNPNLYWYRQAAGRGLQLLFYSVGIGQISSEVPQNLSASRPQDRQFILSSKKLLLSDSGFYLCAWTGYTGTQYFGPGTRLLVL.

The V call is TRBV7-5, the J call TRBJ1-3. TRBV7-5 is a pseudogene locus. The CDR3 extends over 13 amino acids. The CDR3, as DNA: TGTGTCAGAGCCGGGACTCCCGGAAACACCATATATTTT. Protein sequence: CVRAGTPGNTIYF.

This clone has more than one count but fewer than ten. This sequence joins TRBV6-4 and TRBJ2-1, with 7 bases matching TRBD2. V lost 4 bases, J lost 4 bases, and 4 bases stayed unmatched. The CDR3 loop spans 14 amino acids. CDR1 and CDR2 from the germline V gene are MRHNA and SNTAGT. The CDR3 nucleotides read TGTGCCAGCAGTGGAGCCGGGGGGTACAATGAGCAGTTCTTC. Translation gives CASSGAGGYNEQFF.

The genes are TRBV29-1 and TRBJ2-7; 8 bases align to TRBD1. CDR1 is SQVTM, CDR2 ANQGSEA, per germline. The CDR3 contains 13 residues. The J segment lost 3 bases and the V segment lost 4 bases, leaving 5 bases of the junction unmatched. The CDR3 loop reads CSVGQGSGYEQYF. CDR3 nucleotide sequence: TGCAGCGTTGGACAGGGGTCGGGCTACGAGCAGTACTTC.

The chain joins TRBV15 to TRBJ2-5; 12 bases match TRBD1. V dropped 1 base and J dropped 5; count of bases not matched to a gene: 14. The CDR3 totals 19 residues. The germline V gene encodes CDR1 LNHNV and CDR2 YYDKDF (reference sequence). The CDR3 region is CATSRGAGWGTGGYETQYF. The CDR3 nucleotides read TGTGCCACCAGCAGAGGCGCCGGGTGGGGGACAGGGGGCTACGAGACCCAGTACTTC.

This clone was observed a single time. The chain couples TRBV15 to TRBJ2-1; the D gene is possibly TRBD1 (8 bases). V was clipped by 1 base and J by 9 bases, with 13 bases between them. CDR1 and CDR2 from the germline V gene are LNHNV and YYDKDF (reference sequence). This CDR3 is 14 amino acids long. CDR3 in amino acids: CATSRATGEGEQFF. In nucleotides, the CDR3 is TGTGCCACCAGCAGAGCGACAGGGGAGGGTGAGCAGTTCTTC.

This chain connects TRBV7-3 to TRBJ2-7; TRBD2 matches 9 bases. The V gene end was trimmed by 5 bases and the J gene end by 3 bases; junction bases not matched to a gene: 11. Germline V gene lookup returns CDR1 SGHTA and CDR2 FQGTGA. This CDR3 is 16 amino acids long. Written as DNA, the CDR3 is TGTGCCAGCAGCCTCACCGGGACTAGCCCCCTCTACGAGCAGTACTTC. Protein sequence: CASSLTGTSPLYEQYF.

About this clone: The identical CDR3 is also encoded by other nucleotide sequences in the sample. This chain links TRBV5-1 with TRBJ2-7; D not certain. V gave up 0 bases and J gave up 4 bases, with 8 bases separating them. The V gene's germline CDR1 is SGHRS and CDR2 YFSETQ. The CDR3 length is 13 residues. The CDR3 sequence: CASSLAGSYEQYF. DNA of the CDR3: TGCGCCAGCAGCTTGGCCGGGTCTTACGAGCAGTACTTC. Using reference TRBV5-1 and TRBJ2-7 for the parts outside the CDR3, the full variable domain is KAGVTQTPRYLIKTRGQQVTLSCSPISGHRSVSWYQQTPGQGLQFLFEYFSETQRNKGNFPGRFSGRQFSNSRSEMNVSTLELGDSALYLCASSLAGSYEQYFGPGTRLTVT.

The chain uses TRBV5-6 and TRBJ2-1; a weak D match, TRBD2 (5 bases). The CDR3 has 18 amino acids. Germline CDR1 and CDR2: SGHDT and YYEEEE. Trimming left V 4 bases short and J 0 bases short, with 20 bases between. CDR3 DNA sequence: TGTGCCAGCAGCCTAGGCCTGGTAGCGTTAAGCTCCTACAATGAGCAGTTCTTC. This translates into CASSLGLVALSSYNEQFF.

The chain has TRBV19 and TRBJ2-3, with 12 bases aligning to TRBD2. J was trimmed by 1 base and V by 3 bases; bases with no gene match: 5. The V gene's germline CDR1 is LNHDA and CDR2 SQIVND (reference sequence). The CDR3 sequence is 17 residues long. Here the CDR3 DNA reads TGTGCCAGTAGTATCGGGACTAGCGGGTCTCGCACAGATACGCAGTATTTT. This sequence encodes CASSIGTSGSRTDTQYF.

The chain joins TRBV11-3 to TRBJ2-1; TRBD1 agrees at 8 bases. CDR1 is SGHNT and CDR2 is YENEEA in the germline V gene. The CDR3 consists of 15 residues. The V segment lost 5 bases and the J segment 0 bases; nucleotides outside the gene matches: 3. The CDR3 spells CASSPTGGSYNEQFF. The DNA for the CDR3 is TGTGCCAGCAGCCCAACAGGGGGCTCCTACAATGAGCAGTTCTTC. The whole variable domain, filled in from reference TRBV11-3 and TRBJ2-1, reads EAGVVQSPRYKIIEKKQPVAFWCNPISGHNTLYWYLQNLGQGPELLIRYENEEAVDDSQLPKDRFSAERLKGVDSTLKIQPAELGDSAVYLCASSPTGGSYNEQFFGPGTRLTVL.

This chain connects TRBV7-9 to TRBJ2-1, with D unresolved. Germline lookup yields CDR1 SEHNR and CDR2 FQNEAQ (reference sequence). There are 12 residues in the CDR3. Trimming shortened V by 5 bases and J by 3 bases, and 5 bases separated the two germline ends. CDR3 DNA sequence: TGTGCCAGCAGCACTATCTACAATGAGCAGTTCTTC. The encoded protein is CASSTIYNEQFF.